These T cell receptor beta chains were read from a single sample in a study of monozygotic twins with inflammatory bowel disease. From the 5' RACE reads, TCRdb lists one entry per CDR3 protein and no DNA. In all, the sample yields 70,000 to 95,000 distinct CDR3 sequences. The sequencing sample was made of blood. These TCRs come from a human donor with ulcerative colitis or Crohn's disease, or a healthy co-twin of an affected twin (not recorded which). Each CDR3 is given with its conserved first and last residue. The order of the fields is J gene, V gene, CDR3 protein.

TRBJ1-2,TRBV9,CASSPESRATNYGYTF
TRBJ1-2,TRBV12-3/TRBV12-4,CASSLMPPQGYTF
TRBJ2-7,TRBV7-9,CASSKDKYEQYF
TRBJ2-7,TRBV20-1,CSASFATEQYF
TRBJ2-3,TRBV12-3/TRBV12-4,CASSRETDTQYF
TRBJ2-1,TRBV5-4,CASSDRQGSSYNEQFF
TRBJ1-2,TRBV20-1,CSATDSNYGYTF
TRBJ1-1,TRBV6-1,CANSRQTNTEAFF
TRBJ2-3,TRBV12-3/TRBV12-4,CASTSGVAGTDTQYF
TRBJ2-2,TRBV11-2,CASRRQVANTGELFF
TRBJ1-5,TRBV6-1,CASSESGYENQPQHF
TRBJ1-5,TRBV15,CATGESLPQHF
TRBJ2-3,TRBV11-2,CASSRGTMDTQYF
TRBJ1-1,TRBV20-1,CSAKDWAEAFF
TRBJ2-7,TRBV20-1,CSARDGGQSYEQYF
TRBJ1-4,TRBV27,CASGEDLTNEKLFF
TRBJ2-3,TRBV7-9,CASIPGGNPDTQYF
TRBJ1-4,TRBV7-2,CASSLVGATNEKLFF
TRBJ2-7,TRBV7-2,CASSLDRGAYEQYF
TRBJ2-3,TRBV20-1,CSAREPTDTQYF
TRBJ2-3,TRBV12-3/TRBV12-4,CASSSGSTDTQYF
TRBJ2-3,TRBV3-1,CASRELAGPDTQYF
TRBJ1-1,TRBV7-3,CASSPGGGRNTEAFF
TRBJ2-6,TRBV15,CATSREEGARGANVLTF
TRBJ1-1,TRBV13,CASRPRGNTEAFF
TRBJ2-5,TRBV4-2,CASSQTGTSGAGETQYF
TRBJ2-2,TRBV24-1,CATSDNAGELFF
TRBJ2-1,TRBV7-8,CASSEGQLGPYNEQFF
TRBJ1-5,TRBV2,CASSAIGGGRQPQHF
TRBJ2-2,TRBV13,CASSSLRAGYGGELFF
TRBJ1-2,TRBV6-2/TRBV6-3,CASSRQQVSYGYTF
TRBJ2-7,TRBV20-1,CSARGGGGNEQYF
TRBJ1-6,TRBV2,CASNSGTGNSPLHF
TRBJ1-4,TRBV20-1,CSAPGTGRVIGEKLFF
TRBJ2-7,TRBV5-1,CASSLELASYEQYF
TRBJ2-1,TRBV20-1,CSARASGASNEQFF
TRBJ1-5,TRBV7-9,CASSPWTDDQPQHF
TRBJ2-1,TRBV5-1,CASSLAHEQFF
TRBJ2-7,TRBV5-1,CASSGPSGQYYEQYF
TRBJ1-1,TRBV7-2,CASSLPVNTEAFF
TRBJ2-4,TRBV7-7,CASSLYRQGSLGIQYF
TRBJ1-1,TRBV9,CASSEGGGGTEAFF
TRBJ1-5,TRBV20-1,CSALSGPINQPQHF
TRBJ2-7,TRBV5-4,CASSFGGRAYYEQYF
TRBJ2-1,TRBV11-2,CASSLVGDSNEQFF
TRBJ2-2,TRBV7-7,CASSIGTPNTGELFF
TRBJ2-5,TRBV20-1,CSAQRGLETQYF
TRBJ1-4,TRBV11-2,CASSREGLGNEKLFF
TRBJ2-1,TRBV9,CASSVAGRGRTNEQFF
TRBJ1-1,TRBV6-1,CASSVKSMNTEAFF
TRBJ2-7,TRBV29-1,CSVRTGVTYEQYF
TRBJ1-6,TRBV5-1,CASSIDSQGGMSPLHF
TRBJ2-2,TRBV5-1,CASSSGGENTGELFF
TRBJ1-1,TRBV27,CASSASGRLGGTEAFF
TRBJ1-5,TRBV6-1,CASLAGFSNQPQHF
TRBJ2-1,TRBV20-1,CSASHTYNEQFF
TRBJ1-5,TRBV5-1,CASSLDGPQPQHF
TRBJ1-4,TRBV6-1,CASSEEGRGIPLNEKLFF
TRBJ2-3,TRBV5-1,CASSSPTDTQYF
TRBJ1-2,TRBV20-1,CSARNEHQGYTF